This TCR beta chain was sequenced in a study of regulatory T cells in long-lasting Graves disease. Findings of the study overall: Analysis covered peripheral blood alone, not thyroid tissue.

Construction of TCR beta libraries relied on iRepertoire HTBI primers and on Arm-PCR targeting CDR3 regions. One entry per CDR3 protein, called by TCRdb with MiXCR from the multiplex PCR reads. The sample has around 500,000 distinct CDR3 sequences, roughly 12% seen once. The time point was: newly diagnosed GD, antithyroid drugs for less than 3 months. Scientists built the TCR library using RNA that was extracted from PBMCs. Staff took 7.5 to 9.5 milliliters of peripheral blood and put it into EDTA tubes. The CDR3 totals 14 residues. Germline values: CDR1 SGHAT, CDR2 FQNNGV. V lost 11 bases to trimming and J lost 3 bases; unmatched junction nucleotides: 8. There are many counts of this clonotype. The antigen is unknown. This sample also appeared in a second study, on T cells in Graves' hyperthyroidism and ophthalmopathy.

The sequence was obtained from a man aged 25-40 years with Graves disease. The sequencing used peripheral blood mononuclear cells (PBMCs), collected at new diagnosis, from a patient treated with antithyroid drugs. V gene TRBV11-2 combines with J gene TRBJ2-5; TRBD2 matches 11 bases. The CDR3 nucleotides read TGTGCCTCCACCCCGACTAGCGGGAAAGAGACCCAGTACTTC. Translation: CASTPTSGKETQYF.